The 14 T cell receptor beta chains below all came from one sample that was sequenced in a study of T cells in Graves' hyperthyroidism and ophthalmopathy. TCR beta CDR3 region amplification was performed from RNA transcripts. TCR CDR3 underwent first-round RT-PCR with the HTBI primer set. TCRdb re-analysed the multiplex PCR reads in MiXCR, keeping a single row per CDR3 protein. The repertoire has a few hundred thousand distinct CDR3 sequences, 12% to 15% of them found once; the top ten carry roughly 14%. The source material was blood. These TCRs come from a woman aged 40 to 50 with Graves' hyperthyroidism.

The rearrangement uses TRBV7-2 and TRBJ2-5; perhaps TRBD1 as D (6 bases). The V and J ends lost 8 bases and 4 bases respectively, with 14 bases between them. This CDR3 is built from 13 residues. Looked up from germline, CDR1 is SGHTA and CDR2 is FQGNSA. CDR3 DNA: TGTGCCAGCGGTACAGGGCTTTCAGAGACCCAGTACTTC. Protein: CASGTGLSETQYF. The variable domain in full, completed from reference TRBV7-2 and TRBJ2-5, reads GAGVSQSPSNKVTEKGKDVELRCDPISGHTALYWYRQSLGQGLEFLIYFQGNSAPDKSGLPSDRFSAERTGGSVSTLTIQRTQQEDSAVYLCASGTGLSETQYFGPGTRLLVL.

This clonotype was seen ten or more times. J is TRBJ2-1 and V is TRBV12-5, with D possibly being TRBD2 (5 bases). V lost 1 base and J 8 bases, leaving 15 bases between the germline ends. CDR3 length: 15 amino acids. Germline CDR1 and CDR2: LGHNT and FRNRAP. Written as DNA, the CDR3 is TGTGCTAGTGGTTTGGGCGTGGGAGCCATTTATGAGCAGTTCTTC. It is translated as CASGLGVGAIYEQFF.

This clonotype was detected only a few times. This rearrangement joins TRBV27 to TRBJ1-6, with a tentative D call TRBD1 (5 bases). This CDR3 region has 16 residues. V lost 5 bases, J lost 4 bases, and 15 bases lay in between. Germline lookup yields CDR1 MNHEY and CDR2 SMNVEV (reference sequence). The CDR3: CASSPSWQGYNSPLHF. DNA of the CDR3: TGTGCCAGCAGTCCCTCGTGGCAGGGATATAATTCACCCCTCCACTTT.

This clonotype was seen repeatedly, ten times or more. V and J are TRBV15 and TRBJ2-3, with TRBD2 matching 8 bases. The V gene end was trimmed by 0 bases and the J gene end by 0 bases; junction bases not matched to a gene: 5. The CDR3 runs to 17 residues. In germline, CDR1 is LNHNV, CDR2 YYDKDF (reference sequence). The CDR3: CATSRDPPSGSTDTQYF. CDR3 nucleotide sequence: TGTGCCACCAGCAGAGATCCCCCTAGCGGGAGCACAGATACGCAGTATTTT.

The CDR3 region is CASSLQIGSNYGYTF. CDR3 coding DNA: TGTGCCAGCAGTTTACAGATAGGGTCTAACTATGGCTACACCTTC. The chain joins TRBV12-3 or TRBV12-4 to TRBJ1-2; no definite D call. The CDR3 runs to 15 residues. The germline V and J ends were trimmed by 2 bases and 0 bases, with 10 bases remaining between them.

The genes are TRBV29-1 and TRBJ2-5; D perhaps matches TRBD1 (6 bases). Trimming removed 5 bases at V and 4 bases at J, with 11 bases between. This CDR3 is 12 amino acids long. Germline CDR1 and CDR2: SQVTM and ANQGSEA. The CDR3 sequence is CSVLQGRETQYF. The CDR3 DNA reads as TGCAGCGTTTTACAGGGAAGAGAGACCCAGTACTTC.

This clonotype has just a few counts. This rearrangement joins TRBV5-4 to TRBJ2-3; 10 bases are shared with TRBD1. The CDR3 loop spans 14 amino acids. Per germline, CDR1 SGHNT and CDR2 YYREEE (reference sequence). V lost 3 bases and J lost 4; bases outside the gene matches: 2. The CDR3 is CASSWGTGADTQYF. The CDR3 coding sequence is TGTGCCAGCAGCTGGGGGACAGGGGCAGATACGCAGTATTTT.

The chain couples TRBV28 to TRBJ1-1, with unresolved D. CDR1 is MDHEN, CDR2 SYDVKM, per germline. V gave up 7 bases and J gave up 0 bases, with 6 bases separating them. This CDR3 contains 12 residues. In DNA, the CDR3 is TGTGCCAGCAACCTTATGAACACTGAAGCTTTCTTT. It yields the protein CASNLMNTEAFF.

The chain couples TRBV3-1 to TRBJ1-6; D is ambiguous. CDR1 is LGHDT, CDR2 YNNKEL, per germline (reference sequence). With 1 base removed from V and 7 bases from J, the gap between germline ends came to 8 bases. CDR3 length: 14 amino acids. This CDR3 reads CASSQGWLNSPLHF. In DNA, the CDR3 is TGTGCCAGCAGCCAAGGATGGCTCAATTCACCCCTCCACTTT. The variable domain in full, completed from reference TRBV3-1 and TRBJ1-6, reads DTAVSQTPKYLVTQMGNDKSIKCEQNLGHDTMYWYKQDSKKFLKIMFSYNNKELIINETVPNRFSPKSPDKAHLNLHINSLELGDSAVYFCASSQGWLNSPLHFGNGTRLTVT.

Many counts were recorded for this clonotype. J is TRBJ2-1 and V is TRBV7-2; D gene unclear. The germline V gene has CDR1 SGHTA and CDR2 FQGNSA. The CDR3 covers 13 residues. Trimming left V 3 bases short and J 3 bases short, with 6 bases between. CDR3 amino acids: CASSFGVYNEQFF. DNA of the CDR3: TGTGCCAGCAGCTTCGGCGTCTACAATGAGCAGTTCTTC.

This clonotype was detected many times. The V call is TRBV7-2, the J call TRBJ2-1, with D perhaps matching TRBD2 (6 bases). The CDR3 covers 15 residues. Looked up from germline, CDR1 is SGHTA and CDR2 is FQGNSA. Trimming removed 5 bases from V and 4 bases from J, with 15 bases in between. The CDR3 sequence is CASSQNGGTYNEQFF. CDR3 sequence (DNA): TGTGCCAGCAGCCAAAATGGGGGGACTTACAATGAGCAGTTCTTC.

This clonotype has a count of ten or more. V and J are TRBV9 and TRBJ2-3; TRBD2 agrees at 13 bases. In germline, CDR1 is SGDLS, CDR2 YYNGEE. CDR3 size: 16 residues. The junction had 4 bases not matched to a gene; V was cut back by 3 bases and J by 3 bases. The CDR3 DNA sequence: TGTGCCAGCAGCGCAGGACTAGCGGGAGTAACAGATACGCAGTATTTT. It specifies CASSAGLAGVTDTQYF.

This clonotype has ten or more counts. The CDR3 DNA reads as TGTGCCAGCAGTTGGAGGAGCACAGATACGCAGTATTTT. It yields the protein CASSWRSTDTQYF. The chain is built from TRBV28 and TRBJ2-3; weak D call: TRBD2 (5 bases). Germline assignment: CDR1 MDHEN and CDR2 SYDVKM. Trimming pared 4 bases from V and 0 bases from J, leaving 5 bases between. This CDR3 is built from 13 residues.

This clonotype was seen at least ten times. The chain combines TRBV2 with TRBJ2-7; the match to TRBD1 covers 7 bases. The length of the CDR3 is 15 residues. Germline values: CDR1 SNHLY, CDR2 FYNNEI. The trim removed 8 bases at V and 6 bases at J, leaving 16 bases unmatched. The CDR3 DNA follows: TGTGCCAGCGGGACGGGACAGTTGGGGTTGGGCGAGCAGTACTTC. It codes for CASGTGQLGLGEQYF.